Listed below are T cell receptor beta chains from one sample, sequenced in a study of blood T cell repertoires in COVID-19. The protocol was immunoSEQ multiplex PCR, while the TCRdb copy is restricted to in-frame clones and leaves out a portion. This table holds 110,000 to 150,000 clones, less than 85% found once. Sequencing used peripheral blood. Source of these receptors: an elderly woman in a cohort sampled during active or convalescent COVID-19. Each CDR3 is given with its conserved first and last residue. The D gene is left open where the match is weak. Not all rows give a size; the values are once, few, many and, for expanded clones, a class.

V gene: TRBV4-2
CDR3 length: 16
J gene: TRBJ2-4
D gene: TRBD2
clone size: NA
CDR3 DNA: TGTGCCAGCAGTTCTAGCGGGGGCTCGGCCAAAAACATTCAGTACTTC
CDR3 protein: CASSSSGGSAKNIQYF

V gene: TRBV9
CDR3 length: 13
J gene: TRBJ1-2
D gene: TRBD1
clone size: NA
CDR3 DNA: TGTGCCAGCAGCGTAGATGACAGGGATGGCTACACCTTC
CDR3 protein: CASSVDDRDGYTF

V gene: TRBV7-2
CDR3 length: 15
J gene: TRBJ2-3
D gene: TRBD2
clone size: NA
CDR3 DNA: TGTGCCAGCAGCCTGAGAGCGGGGGAGTACGATACGCAGTATTTT
CDR3 protein: CASSLRAGEYDTQYF

V gene: TRBV28
CDR3 length: 13
J gene: TRBJ1-2
D gene: NA
clone size: NA
CDR3 DNA: TGTGCCAGCAGTTCAGGCAATAACTATGGCTACACCTTC
CDR3 protein: CASSSGNNYGYTF

V gene: TRBV18
CDR3 length: 16
J gene: TRBJ2-2
D gene: NA
clone size: NA
CDR3 DNA: TGTGCCAGCTCACCCCGGCAGACAGAGAACACCGGGGAGCTGTTTTTT
CDR3 protein: CASSPRQTENTGELFF

V gene: TRBV6-4
CDR3 length: 14
J gene: TRBJ1-6
D gene: NA
clone size: once
CDR3 DNA: TGTGCCAGCAGTGACTATCCTAGTAATTCACCCCTCCACTTT
CDR3 protein: CASSDYPSNSPLHF

V gene: TRBV4-2
CDR3 length: 15
J gene: TRBJ1-1
D gene: NA
clone size: NA
CDR3 DNA: TGTGCCAGCAGCCAAGTTGAGGGTATGAACACTGAAGCTTTCTTT
CDR3 protein: CASSQVEGMNTEAFF

V gene: TRBV6-5
CDR3 length: 14
J gene: TRBJ1-2
D gene: TRBD1
clone size: NA
CDR3 DNA: TGTGCCAGCAGCACGACAGGGGGTTCTCTTGGCTACACCTTC
CDR3 protein: CASSTTGGSLGYTF

V gene: TRBV28
CDR3 length: 14
J gene: TRBJ1-2
D gene: TRBD1
clone size: NA
CDR3 DNA: TGTGCCAGCAGTTTGGAGGGGGCATGGTATGGCTACACCTTC
CDR3 protein: CASSLEGAWYGYTF

V gene: TRBV7-2
CDR3 length: 14
J gene: TRBJ2-1
D gene: NA
clone size: NA
CDR3 DNA: TGTGCCAGCACCCTAGGAGAGTCGCATAATGAGCAGTTCTTC
CDR3 protein: CASTLGESHNEQFF

V gene: TRBV7-8
CDR3 length: 14
J gene: TRBJ1-5
D gene: NA
clone size: NA
CDR3 DNA: TGTGCCAGCAGCTTAGCAAGAGGCAATCAGCCCCAGCATTTT
CDR3 protein: CASSLARGNQPQHF

V gene: TRBV5-1
CDR3 length: 13
J gene: TRBJ1-2
D gene: NA
clone size: NA
CDR3 DNA: TGCGCCAGCAGCGCGGACACTTACTATGGCTACACCTTC
CDR3 protein: CASSADTYYGYTF

V gene: TRBV5-1
CDR3 length: 15
J gene: TRBJ1-1
D gene: NA
clone size: NA
CDR3 DNA: TGCGCCAGCAGCGACAGTTCTAACAGGGCGACTGAAGCTTTCTTT
CDR3 protein: CASSDSSNRATEAFF

V gene: TRBV6-5
CDR3 length: 14
J gene: TRBJ1-2
D gene: TRBD1
clone size: NA
CDR3 DNA: TGTGCCAGCAGACGAGACAGGGCCCAGGATGGCTACACCTTC
CDR3 protein: CASRRDRAQDGYTF

V gene: TRBV23-1
CDR3 length: 16
J gene: TRBJ2-1
D gene: NA
clone size: NA
CDR3 DNA: TGCGCCAGCAGTTACTACTTCGGAGGGGGCGTCAATGAGCAGTTCTTC
CDR3 protein: CASSYYFGGGVNEQFF

V gene: TRBV19
CDR3 length: 11
J gene: TRBJ2-6
D gene: NA
clone size: NA
CDR3 DNA: TGTGCCAGTAGTATGAGCGACGTCCTGACTTTC
CDR3 protein: CASSMSDVLTF

V gene: TRBV6-1
CDR3 length: 16
J gene: TRBJ2-2
D gene: TRBD2
clone size: NA
CDR3 DNA: TGTGCCAGCAGTGACCCTAGCGGGGGGGCCCCCGGGGAGCTGTTTTTT
CDR3 protein: CASSDPSGGAPGELFF

V gene: TRBV7-2
CDR3 length: 14
J gene: TRBJ2-3
D gene: TRBD1
clone size: NA
CDR3 DNA: TGTGCCAGCAGCTTGGGACAGGTGGCAGATACGCAGTATTTT
CDR3 protein: CASSLGQVADTQYF

V gene: TRBV19
CDR3 length: 13
J gene: TRBJ1-2
D gene: TRBD1
clone size: NA
CDR3 DNA: TGTGCCAGTAGTGTTGGACAGGCCGGTGGCTACACCTTC
CDR3 protein: CASSVGQAGGYTF

V gene: TRBV6-2/TRBV6-3
CDR3 length: 11
J gene: TRBJ2-5
D gene: NA
clone size: NA
CDR3 DNA: TGTGCCAGCAGTTCTCAGAGGATTGAGTACTTC
CDR3 protein: CASSSQRIEYF

V gene: TRBV5-1
CDR3 length: 15
J gene: TRBJ2-1
D gene: NA
clone size: NA
CDR3 DNA: TGCGCCAGCAGCTTTCACGGGGTAACCAACAATGAGCAGTTCTTC
CDR3 protein: CASSFHGVTNNEQFF

V gene: TRBV19
CDR3 length: 15
J gene: TRBJ1-1
D gene: NA
clone size: NA
CDR3 DNA: TGTGCCAGTAGTCCTCGGTCGACGGGTAACGCTGAAGCTTTCTTT
CDR3 protein: CASSPRSTGNAEAFF

V gene: TRBV2
CDR3 length: 14
J gene: TRBJ2-5
D gene: NA
clone size: NA
CDR3 DNA: TGTGCCAGCAGCTCCGGGACACTCCAAGAGACCCAGTACTTC
CDR3 protein: CASSSGTLQETQYF

V gene: TRBV4-1
CDR3 length: 15
J gene: TRBJ2-2
D gene: TRBD1
clone size: few
CDR3 DNA: TGCGCCAGCAGCCGAGGACAGGGATACACCGGGGAGCTGTTTTTT
CDR3 protein: CASSRGQGYTGELFF

V gene: TRBV27
CDR3 length: 15
J gene: TRBJ1-2
D gene: TRBD1
clone size: few
CDR3 DNA: TGTGCCAGCAGTTTATTGGGACAGGGTGGCTATGGCTACACCTTC
CDR3 protein: CASSLLGQGGYGYTF

V gene: TRBV2
CDR3 length: 16
J gene: TRBJ2-3
D gene: TRBD2
clone size: once
CDR3 DNA: TGTGCCAGCAACCCGCTCTTTAGCGGGGGGCCCAGTACGCAGTATTTT
CDR3 protein: CASNPLFSGGPSTQYF